This T cell receptor beta chain was found in a study of blood T cell repertoires in COVID-19. About the research overall: The samples span acute and convalescent COVID-19 from the United States, Italy and Spain. T cells, B-cell-depleted T cells, or PBMCs supplied cDNA or gDNA.

V gave up 5 bases and J gave up 4 bases; unmatched junction bases: 3. This CDR3 region has 13 residues. As processed by the authors: It was from reference gene primer amplification that nucleated cell counts were estimated. Libraries were prepared by immunoSEQ multiplex PCR; TCRdb keeps only in-frame clonotypes and omits some of them. V and J calls and clone size are those listed in that table; D and trimming were worked out from the DNA. Among roughly 230,000 clones listed, approximately 86% were seen once. This chain connects TRBV12-3 or TRBV12-4 to TRBJ1-2, with 8 bases fitting TRBD1. The TCR originated in a human donor in a cohort sampled during active COVID-19. The sample was peripheral blood. The CDR3 DNA follows: TGTGCCAGCAGTCTCGGGACAGGCTATGGCTACACCTTC. This gives the protein CASSLGTGYGYTF.